These 26 T cell receptor beta chains were all obtained from the same sample, sequenced in a study of response to subunit inactivated influenza vaccine. TCRdb recomputed calls from the RT-PCR reads with MiXCR, one row per CDR3 protein. The sample yields roughly 500,000 distinct CDR3 sequences, approximately 20% seen once. This sample was shared with a second study, whose subject was T cells expressing NK-cell markers. That paper notes: With UMIs, 5'RACE template switching was used to make TCR beta cDNA.

The starting material was CD4+ T cells sorted from PBMCs, obtained roughly 13 days after vaccination. The receptors come from a man over 45 who received an inactivated influenza vaccine.

The chain couples TRBV30 to TRBJ1-3, with D unresolved. CDR3 length equals 12 residues. Trimming removed 3 bases at V and 0 bases at J, with 3 bases between. Germline CDR1 GTSNPN, CDR2 SVGIG (reference sequence). CDR3 sequence reads: CAWSISGNTIYF. The CDR3 bases are TGTGCCTGGAGCATCTCTGGAAACACCATATATTTT.

The chain employs TRBV19 and TRBJ2-1, with 8 bases lining up with TRBD1. After removal of 6 bases from V and 12 bases from J, the junction contained 13 bases not matched to a gene. This CDR3 contains 14 residues. Germline-derived CDR1 and CDR2 are LNHDA and SQIVND (reference sequence). The CDR3 DNA sequence: TGTGCCAGTAGCGGGACAGGTACCAAGAGGAGGCAGTTCTTC. It specifies CASSGTGTKRRQFF.

The genes are TRBV6-1 and TRBJ1-2; the match to TRBD1 covers 7 bases. The CDR3 is 14 amino acids. Germline loops: CDR1 MNHNS, CDR2 SASEGT. The ends lost 5 bases at V and 5 bases at J; junction bases unmatched: 8. DNA for the CDR3: TGTGCCAGCAGTCAGACAGGGCTGTTGTATGGCTACACCTTC. This codes for CASSQTGLLYGYTF.

This clonotype was seen at least ten times. The gene calls are TRBV5-1 and TRBJ2-5, with D possibly matching TRBD2 (6 bases). The CDR3 consists of 14 residues. The V end lost 4 bases, the J end lost 2 bases, and 12 bases lay between the germline ends. CDR1 and CDR2 from the germline V gene are SGHRS and YFSETQ. CDR3 in amino acids: CASSTGTPQETQYF. CDR3 DNA sequence: TGCGCCAGCAGCACCGGGACTCCACAAGAGACCCAGTACTTC.

V usage is TRBV2 and J usage is TRBJ2-5, with D perhaps being TRBD1 or TRBD2 (5 bases each). The length of the CDR3 is 13 residues. Trimming removed 7 bases at V and 11 bases at J, with 20 bases between. Germline CDR1 reads SNHLY; CDR2 reads FYNNEI. The CDR3 DNA reads as TGTGCCAGCAACCGGGACCTCTCTTCATCTCAGTACTTC. Protein product: CASNRDLSSSQYF.

This clonotype was picked up a small number of times. The genes are TRBV6-2 or TRBV6-3 and TRBJ2-3, with 7 bases lining up with TRBD2. The CDR3 sequence is 15 residues long. Trimming cost V 6 bases and J 4 bases; bases outside gene matches: 10. CDR1 is MNHEY, CDR2 SVGEGT, per germline. The CDR3: CASREMRLAADTQYF. CDR3 nucleotide sequence: TGTGCCAGCAGGGAAATGCGACTAGCAGCAGATACGCAGTATTTT.

J is TRBJ2-2 and V is TRBV19; TRBD1 matches at 8 bases. Looked up from germline, CDR1 is LNHDA and CDR2 is SQIVND (reference sequence). The CDR3 contains 14 residues. V lost 10 bases to trimming and J lost 1 base; unmatched junction nucleotides: 5. CDR3 bases: TGTGCCACCAGGGACAGGAGGAACACCGGGGAGCTGTTTTTT. Translated, it gives CATRDRRNTGELFF.

The gene calls are TRBV5-1 and TRBJ2-5, with D maybe TRBD2 (6 bases). The CDR3 spans 14 residues. V was clipped by 4 bases and J by 2 bases, with 12 bases between them. CDR1 is SGHRS, CDR2 YFSETQ, per germline. DNA for the CDR3: TGCGCCAGCAGCACCGGGACTCAACAAGAGACCCAGTACTTC. It codes for CASSTGTQQETQYF. Variable domain in full (rest from reference TRBV5-1 and TRBJ2-5): KAGVTQTPRYLIKTRGQQVTLSCSPISGHRSVSWYQQTPGQGLQFLFEYFSETQRNKGNFPGRFSGRQFSNSRSEMNVSTLELGDSALYLCASSTGTQQETQYFGPGTRLLVL.

The sample holds a few counts of this clonotype. V gene TRBV5-4 combines with J gene TRBJ1-4; D is uncertain. The CDR3 length is 12 residues. Germline V CDR1 and CDR2: SGHNT, YYREEE (reference sequence). Trimming left V 7 bases short and J 4 bases short, with 8 bases between. CDR3 coding DNA: TGTGCCAGCTCCCGGATTAATGAAAAACTGTTTTTT. This sequence encodes CASSRINEKLFF.

This clonotype was detected once. The rearrangement links TRBV5-1 to TRBJ2-7; 8 nucleotides align to TRBD1. Germline V gene data show CDR1 as SGHRS and CDR2 as YFSETQ. Germline trimming cut 4 bases from V and 0 bases from J; bases unmatched to any gene: 9. The CDR3 runs 16 residues. The CDR3 DNA is TGCGCCAGCAGCGGAGGACAGGGCGCCTTCTCCTACGAGCAGTACTTC. Its translation: CASSGGQGAFSYEQYF. Full variable domain (remainder filled in from reference TRBV5-1 and TRBJ2-7): KAGVTQTPRYLIKTRGQQVTLSCSPISGHRSVSWYQQTPGQGLQFLFEYFSETQRNKGNFPGRFSGRQFSNSRSEMNVSTLELGDSALYLCASSGGQGAFSYEQYFGPGTRLTVT.

The table lists this clonotype with a few counts. This sequence joins TRBV5-1 and TRBJ1-1; D is unresolved. CDR3 length equals 15 residues. Trimming took 0 bases from V and 5 from J, leaving 14 bases between them. Germline assignment: CDR1 SGHRS and CDR2 YFSETQ. CDR3 sequence (DNA): TGCGCCAGCAGCTTGGGGTATGGAACCCAGACTGAAGCTTTCTTT. Amino acid sequence: CASSLGYGTQTEAFF.

This clonotype has just a few counts. The chain carries TRBV20-1 and TRBJ1-5; 9 bases are shared with TRBD1. CDR1 is DFQATT and CDR2 is SNEGSKA in the germline V gene (reference sequence). The CDR3 totals 15 residues. Losses at the gene ends were 5 bases for V and 5 bases for J; bases not matched to a gene: 10. The CDR3 sequence is CSASVPTGGHQPQHF. The CDR3, as DNA: TGCAGTGCTTCCGTACCAACAGGGGGCCATCAGCCCCAGCATTTT.

J is TRBJ2-3 and V is TRBV30, with a weak D call TRBD2 (5 bases). Trimming took off 5 bases at V and 4 bases at J, with 13 bases between the two ends. CDR1 and CDR2 (germline): GTSNPN, SVGIG (reference sequence). The CDR3 spans 13 residues. The chain's CDR3 is CAWSAGGPDTQYF. The CDR3 nucleotides are TGTGCCTGGTCCGCGGGTGGCCCAGATACGCAGTATTTT.

V and J are TRBV3-1 and TRBJ2-5, with 9 bases identical to TRBD2. After removal of 6 bases from V and 3 bases from J, the junction contained 5 bases not matched to a gene. The CDR3 has 14 amino acids. Germline CDR1 LGHDT, CDR2 YNNKEL (reference sequence). CDR3 amino acids: CASRNLAGKETQYF. The CDR3 region has the DNA TGTGCCAGCAGAAATCTAGCGGGGAAAGAGACCCAGTACTTC.

This clonotype was seen many times. V is TRBV5-6 and J is TRBJ2-3; 7 bases align to TRBD2. CDR3 length: 12 residues. From germline, CDR1 is SGHDT and CDR2 YYEEEE. Trimming removed 5 bases from V and 13 bases from J; junction bases left unmatched: 10. Here the CDR3 reads CASSLGREKKYF. The CDR3 bases are TGTGCCAGCAGTTTAGGGCGGGAGAAGAAGTATTTT.

This rearrangement joins TRBV3-1 to TRBJ2-5, with 11 bases identical to TRBD2. J gave up 5 bases and V 4 bases, and 6 bases lay outside the gene matches. Germline V lookup: CDR1 LGHDT, CDR2 YNNKEL (reference sequence). The CDR3 is 15 amino acids. CDR3 nucleotide sequence: TGTGCCAGCAGCCTTCCGAGGACTAGCGGGGAGACCCAGTACTTC. It is translated as CASSLPRTSGETQYF.

The chain combines TRBV6-2 or TRBV6-3 with TRBJ2-1; 16 nucleotides agree with TRBD2. The germline V gene encodes CDR1 MNHEY and CDR2 SVGEGT. The junction had 11 bases not matched to a gene; V was cut back by 2 bases and J by 4 bases. This CDR3 is built from 20 residues. In nucleotides, the CDR3 is TGTGCCAGCAGTTACACCGGGACTAGCGGGAGGGCCGGGCGATACAATGAGCAGTTCTTC. Translation gives CASSYTGTSGRAGRYNEQFF.

The CDR3 protein is CASSQAGRTGELFF. CDR3 bases: TGTGCCAGCAGCCAAGCGGGTAGAACCGGGGAGCTGTTTTTT. This sequence joins TRBV3-1 and TRBJ2-2, with D uncertain. The CDR3 is made up of 14 amino acids. In germline, CDR1 is LGHDT, CDR2 YNNKEL (reference sequence). V lost 1 base, J lost 5 bases, and 8 bases lay in between.

This clonotype has more than one count but fewer than ten. This rearrangement joins TRBV5-1 to TRBJ2-1; 7 bases agree with TRBD1. V was clipped by 5 bases and J by 4 bases; unmatched bases: 3. CDR1 SGHRS and CDR2 YFSETQ come from the germline V gene. CDR3 length: 13 residues. The CDR3, as DNA: TGCGCCAGCAGACGGACAGGATACAATGAGCAGTTCTTC. This sequence encodes CASRRTGYNEQFF.

This chain connects TRBV7-9 to TRBJ2-5; 10 bases agree with TRBD1. V dropped 3 bases and J dropped 1; count of bases not matched to a gene: 5. The germline CDR1 and CDR2 sequences are SEHNR and FQNEAQ (reference sequence). The CDR3 is made up of 16 amino acids. CDR3 sequence (DNA): TGTGCCAGCAGCTTGGGGGACAGGGGACGCCAAGAGACCCAGTACTTC. This gives the protein CASSLGDRGRQETQYF.

The chain's CDR3 is CASSQDQGPSDEQYF. The CDR3 DNA reads as TGTGCCAGCAGCCAAGATCAGGGGCCCTCGGACGAGCAGTACTTC. V and J are TRBV3-1 and TRBJ2-7, with D maybe TRBD1 (6 bases). V lost 0 bases and J lost 5, with 14 bases in between. CDR1 and CDR2 (germline): LGHDT, YNNKEL (reference sequence). The CDR3 length is 15 residues.

V is TRBV4-3 and J is TRBJ1-2, with TRBD1 matching over 8 bases. Per the germline V gene, CDR1 is LGHNA and CDR2 is YSLEER. The CDR3 spans 15 residues. V was clipped by 5 bases and J by 7 bases; unmatched bases: 12. In DNA, the CDR3 is TGCGCCAGCAGCGCAGGTCCGGACAGGGTTAGTGGCTACACCTTC. It translates to CASSAGPDRVSGYTF.

In this sample, this clonotype turned up many times. The chain has TRBV7-9 and TRBJ2-1, with 8 bases lining up with TRBD1. CDR1 and CDR2 (germline): SEHNR, FQNEAQ (reference sequence). Unmatched junction bases numbered 3, after V lost 3 bases and J lost 5 bases. The CDR3 is 14 residues long. The CDR3: CASSLGTGNNEQFF. The DNA for the CDR3 is TGTGCCAGCAGCTTGGGGACAGGAAACAATGAGCAGTTCTTC.

The rearrangement joins TRBV4-3 to TRBJ1-6; D unresolved. The CDR3 length is 13 residues. V lost 0 bases, J lost 7 bases, and 4 bases lay in between. CDR1 and CDR2 (germline): LGHNA, YSLEER. CDR3 bases: TGCGCCAGCAGCCAAGAAAGGAATTCACCCCTCCACTTT. This codes for CASSQERNSPLHF.

The gene calls are TRBV29-1 and TRBJ2-5, with a possible D match to TRBD2 (5 bases). The CDR3 spans 14 residues. V lost 7 bases, J lost 5 bases, and 20 bases lay in between. Germline values: CDR1 SQVTM, CDR2 ANQGSEA. CDR3 sequence: CSAKEGARGETQYF. The CDR3 DNA reads as TGCAGCGCCAAGGAAGGAGCGCGAGGGGAGACCCAGTACTTC.

The chain combines TRBV7-6 with TRBJ2-5, with D maybe TRBD1 (5 bases). Germline V lookup: CDR1 SGHVS, CDR2 FNYEAQ. The CDR3 is made up of 14 amino acids. V was cut by 5 bases and J by 0 bases, with 10 bases left in between. The CDR3 DNA follows: TGTGCCAGCAGCCTCGACAGCAACCAAGAGACCCAGTACTTC. This encodes CASSLDSNQETQYF.